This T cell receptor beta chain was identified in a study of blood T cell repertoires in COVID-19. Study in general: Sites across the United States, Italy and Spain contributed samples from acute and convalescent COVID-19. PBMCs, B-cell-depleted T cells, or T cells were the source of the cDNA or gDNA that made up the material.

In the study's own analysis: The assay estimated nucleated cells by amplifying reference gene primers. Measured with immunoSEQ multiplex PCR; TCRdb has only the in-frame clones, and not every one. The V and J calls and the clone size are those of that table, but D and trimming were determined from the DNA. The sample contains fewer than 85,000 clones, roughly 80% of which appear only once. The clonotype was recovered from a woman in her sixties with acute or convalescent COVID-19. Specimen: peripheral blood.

The CDR3 is CASSPGLTDTQYF. The CDR3 DNA sequence: TGTGCCAGCTCACCAGGGCTCACCGATACGCAGTATTTT. The rearrangement links TRBV18 to TRBJ2-3, with D hard to call. Germline loops: CDR1 KGHSH, CDR2 LQKENI. V was cut by 2 bases and J by 6 bases, with 9 bases left in between. The CDR3 covers 13 residues. Full variable domain (rest looked up from reference TRBV18 and TRBJ2-3): NAGVMQNPRHLVRRRGQEARLRCSPMKGHSHVYWYRQLPEEGLKFMVYLQKENIIDESGMPKERFSAEFPKEGPSILRIQQVVRGDSAAYFCASSPGLTDTQYFGPGTRLTVL.